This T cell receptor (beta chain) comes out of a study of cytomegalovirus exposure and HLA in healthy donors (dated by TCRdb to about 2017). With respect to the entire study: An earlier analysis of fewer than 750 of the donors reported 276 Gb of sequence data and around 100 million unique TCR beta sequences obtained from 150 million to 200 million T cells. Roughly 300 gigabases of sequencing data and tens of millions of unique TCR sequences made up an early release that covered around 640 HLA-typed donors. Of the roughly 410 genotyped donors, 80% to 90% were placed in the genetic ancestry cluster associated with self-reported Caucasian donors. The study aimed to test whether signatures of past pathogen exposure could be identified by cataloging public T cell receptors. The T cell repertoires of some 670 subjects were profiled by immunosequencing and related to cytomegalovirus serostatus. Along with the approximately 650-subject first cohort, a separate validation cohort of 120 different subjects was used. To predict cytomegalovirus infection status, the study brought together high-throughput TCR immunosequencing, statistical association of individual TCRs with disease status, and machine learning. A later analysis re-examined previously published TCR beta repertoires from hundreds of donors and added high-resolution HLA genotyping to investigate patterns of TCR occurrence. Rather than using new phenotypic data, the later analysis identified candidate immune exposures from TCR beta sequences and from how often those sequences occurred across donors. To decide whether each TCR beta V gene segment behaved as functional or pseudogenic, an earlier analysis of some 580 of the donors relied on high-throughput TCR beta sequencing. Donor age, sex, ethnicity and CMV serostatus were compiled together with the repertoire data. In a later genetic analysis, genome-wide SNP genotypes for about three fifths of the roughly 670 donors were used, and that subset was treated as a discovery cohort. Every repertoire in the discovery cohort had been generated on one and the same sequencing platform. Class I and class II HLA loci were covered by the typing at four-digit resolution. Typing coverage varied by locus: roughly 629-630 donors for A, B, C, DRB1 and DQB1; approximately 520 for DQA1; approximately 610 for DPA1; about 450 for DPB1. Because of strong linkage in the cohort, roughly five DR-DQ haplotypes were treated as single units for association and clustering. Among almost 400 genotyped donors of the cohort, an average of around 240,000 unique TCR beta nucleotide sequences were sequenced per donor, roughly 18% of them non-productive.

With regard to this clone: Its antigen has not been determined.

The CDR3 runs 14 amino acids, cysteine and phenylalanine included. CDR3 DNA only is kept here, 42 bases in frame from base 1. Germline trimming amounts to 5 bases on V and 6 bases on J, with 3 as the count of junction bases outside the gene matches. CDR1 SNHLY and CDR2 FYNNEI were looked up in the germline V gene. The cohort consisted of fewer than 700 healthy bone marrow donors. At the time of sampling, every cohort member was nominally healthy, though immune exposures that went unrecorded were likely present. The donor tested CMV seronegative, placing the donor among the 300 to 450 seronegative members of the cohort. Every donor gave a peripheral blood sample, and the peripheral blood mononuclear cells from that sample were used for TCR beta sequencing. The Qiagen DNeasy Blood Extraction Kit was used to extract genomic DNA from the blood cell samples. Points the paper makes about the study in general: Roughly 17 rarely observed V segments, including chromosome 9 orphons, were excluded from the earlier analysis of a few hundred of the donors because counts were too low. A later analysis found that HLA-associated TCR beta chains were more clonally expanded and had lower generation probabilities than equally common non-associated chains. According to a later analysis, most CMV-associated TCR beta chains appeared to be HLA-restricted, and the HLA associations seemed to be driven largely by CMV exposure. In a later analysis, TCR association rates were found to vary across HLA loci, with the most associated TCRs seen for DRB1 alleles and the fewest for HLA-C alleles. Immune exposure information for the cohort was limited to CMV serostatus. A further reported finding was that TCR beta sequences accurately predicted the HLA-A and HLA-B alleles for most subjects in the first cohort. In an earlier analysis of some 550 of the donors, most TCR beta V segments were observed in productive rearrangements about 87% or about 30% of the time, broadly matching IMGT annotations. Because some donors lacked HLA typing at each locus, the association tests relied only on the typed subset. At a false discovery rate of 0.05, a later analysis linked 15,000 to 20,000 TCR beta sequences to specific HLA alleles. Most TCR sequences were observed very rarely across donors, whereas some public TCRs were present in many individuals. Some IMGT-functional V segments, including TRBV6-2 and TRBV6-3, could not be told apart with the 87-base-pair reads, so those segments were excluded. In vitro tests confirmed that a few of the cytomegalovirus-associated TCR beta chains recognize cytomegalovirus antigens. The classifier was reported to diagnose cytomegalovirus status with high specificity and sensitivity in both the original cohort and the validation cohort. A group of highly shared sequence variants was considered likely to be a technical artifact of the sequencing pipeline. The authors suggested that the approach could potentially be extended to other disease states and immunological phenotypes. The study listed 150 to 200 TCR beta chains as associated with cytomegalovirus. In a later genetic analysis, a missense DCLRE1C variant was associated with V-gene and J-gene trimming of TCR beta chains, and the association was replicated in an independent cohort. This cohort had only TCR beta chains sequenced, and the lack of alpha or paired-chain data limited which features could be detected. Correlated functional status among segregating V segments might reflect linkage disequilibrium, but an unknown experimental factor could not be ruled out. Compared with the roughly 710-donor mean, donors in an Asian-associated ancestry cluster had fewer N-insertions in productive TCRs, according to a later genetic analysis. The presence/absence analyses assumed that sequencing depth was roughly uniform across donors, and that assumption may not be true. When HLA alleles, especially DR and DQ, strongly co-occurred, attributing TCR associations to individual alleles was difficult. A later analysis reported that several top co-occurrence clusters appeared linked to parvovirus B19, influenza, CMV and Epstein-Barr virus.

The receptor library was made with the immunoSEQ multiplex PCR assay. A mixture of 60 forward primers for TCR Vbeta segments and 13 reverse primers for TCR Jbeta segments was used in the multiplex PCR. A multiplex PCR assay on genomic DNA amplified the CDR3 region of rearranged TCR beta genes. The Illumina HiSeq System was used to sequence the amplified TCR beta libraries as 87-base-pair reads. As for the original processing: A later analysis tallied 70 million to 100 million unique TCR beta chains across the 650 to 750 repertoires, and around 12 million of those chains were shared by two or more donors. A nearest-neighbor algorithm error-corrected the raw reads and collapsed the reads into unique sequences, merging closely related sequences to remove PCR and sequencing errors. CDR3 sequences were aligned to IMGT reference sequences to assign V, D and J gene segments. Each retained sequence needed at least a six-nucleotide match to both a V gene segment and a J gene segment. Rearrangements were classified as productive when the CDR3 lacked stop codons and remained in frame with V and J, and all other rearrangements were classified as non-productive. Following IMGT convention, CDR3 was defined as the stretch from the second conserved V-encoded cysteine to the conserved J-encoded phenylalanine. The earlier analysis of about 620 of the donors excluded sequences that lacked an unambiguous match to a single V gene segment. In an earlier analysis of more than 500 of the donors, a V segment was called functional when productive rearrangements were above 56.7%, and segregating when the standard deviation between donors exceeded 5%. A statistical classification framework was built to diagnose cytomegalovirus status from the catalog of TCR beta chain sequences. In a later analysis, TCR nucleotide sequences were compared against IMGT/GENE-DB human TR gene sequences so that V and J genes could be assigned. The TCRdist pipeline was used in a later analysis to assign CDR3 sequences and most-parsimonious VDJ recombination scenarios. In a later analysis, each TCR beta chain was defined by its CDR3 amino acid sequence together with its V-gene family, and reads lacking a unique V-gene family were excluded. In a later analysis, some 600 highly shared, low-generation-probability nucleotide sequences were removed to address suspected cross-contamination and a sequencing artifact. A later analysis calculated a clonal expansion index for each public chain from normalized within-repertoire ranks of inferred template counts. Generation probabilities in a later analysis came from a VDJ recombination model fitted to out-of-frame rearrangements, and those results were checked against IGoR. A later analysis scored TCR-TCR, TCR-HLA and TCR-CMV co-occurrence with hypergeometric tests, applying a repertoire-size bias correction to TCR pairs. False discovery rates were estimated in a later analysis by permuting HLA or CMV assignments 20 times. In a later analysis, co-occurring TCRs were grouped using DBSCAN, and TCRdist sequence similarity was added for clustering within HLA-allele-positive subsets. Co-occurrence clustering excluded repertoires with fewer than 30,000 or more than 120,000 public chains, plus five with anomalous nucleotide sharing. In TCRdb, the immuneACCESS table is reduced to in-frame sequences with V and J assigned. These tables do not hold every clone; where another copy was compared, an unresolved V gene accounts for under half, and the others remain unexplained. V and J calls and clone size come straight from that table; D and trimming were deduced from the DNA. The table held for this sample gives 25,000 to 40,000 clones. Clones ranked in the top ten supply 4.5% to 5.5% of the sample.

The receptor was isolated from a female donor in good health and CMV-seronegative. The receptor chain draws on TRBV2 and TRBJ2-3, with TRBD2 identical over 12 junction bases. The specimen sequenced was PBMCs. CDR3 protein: CASSLAGGKDTQYF. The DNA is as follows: TGTGCCAGCAGTCTAGCGGGGGGGAAGGATACGCAGTATTTT.